The TCR beta chain under discussion was sequenced for a study of T cell responses to AZD1222 COVID-19 vaccine. Assay: immunoSEQ multiplex PCR; the TCRdb copy retains only in-frame clones and omits some. The sample yields tens of thousands of clones, 90% seen once. The sequence derives from an adult who received the AZD1222 COVID-19 vaccine. Source: peripheral blood, taken 28 days after the second AZD1222 dose.

The CDR3, as DNA: TGTGCCAGTAGTAATCCAGGGGGCAATCAGCCCCAGCATTTT. As protein: CASSNPGGNQPQHF. The chain uses TRBV19 and TRBJ1-5; perhaps TRBD1 as D (6 bases). Germline values: CDR1 LNHDA, CDR2 SQIVND (reference sequence). V gave up 4 bases and J gave up 2 bases, with 9 bases separating them. The CDR3 sequence is 14 residues long. Supplemented by reference TRBV19 and TRBJ1-5, the full variable domain reads DGGITQSPKYLFRKEGQNVTLSCEQNLNHDAMYWYRQDPGQGLRLIYYSQIVNDFQKGDIAEGYSVSREKKESFPLTVTSAQKNPTAFYLCASSNPGGNQPQHFGDGTRLSIL.